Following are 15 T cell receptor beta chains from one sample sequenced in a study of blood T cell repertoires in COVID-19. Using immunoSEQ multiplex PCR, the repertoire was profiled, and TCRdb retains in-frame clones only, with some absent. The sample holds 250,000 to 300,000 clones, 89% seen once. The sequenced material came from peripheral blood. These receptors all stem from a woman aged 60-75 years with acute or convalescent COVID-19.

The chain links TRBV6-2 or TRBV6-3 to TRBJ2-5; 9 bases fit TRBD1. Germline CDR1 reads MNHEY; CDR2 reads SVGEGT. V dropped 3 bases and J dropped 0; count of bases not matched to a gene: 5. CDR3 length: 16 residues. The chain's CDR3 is CASSYGDRAYQETQYF. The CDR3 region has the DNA TGTGCCAGCAGTTATGGGGACAGGGCGTACCAAGAGACCCAGTACTTC.

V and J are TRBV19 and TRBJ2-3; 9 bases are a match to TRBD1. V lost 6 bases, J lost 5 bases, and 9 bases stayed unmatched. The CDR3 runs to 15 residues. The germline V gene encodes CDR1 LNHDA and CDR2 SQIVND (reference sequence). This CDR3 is CASRQGAIREDTQYF. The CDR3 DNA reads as TGTGCCAGTAGACAGGGGGCTATAAGGGAAGATACGCAGTATTTT.

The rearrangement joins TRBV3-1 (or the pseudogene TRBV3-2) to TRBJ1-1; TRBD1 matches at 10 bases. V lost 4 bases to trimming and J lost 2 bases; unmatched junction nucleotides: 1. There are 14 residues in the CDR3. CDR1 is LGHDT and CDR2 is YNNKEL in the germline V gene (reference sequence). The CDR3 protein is CASSLTGGNTEAFF. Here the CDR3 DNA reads TGTGCCAGCAGCCTGACAGGGGGCAACACTGAAGCTTTCTTT.

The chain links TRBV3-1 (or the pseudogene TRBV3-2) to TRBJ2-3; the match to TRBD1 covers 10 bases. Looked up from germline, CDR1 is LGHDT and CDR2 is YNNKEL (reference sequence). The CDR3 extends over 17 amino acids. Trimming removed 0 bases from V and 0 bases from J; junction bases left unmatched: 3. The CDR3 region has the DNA TGTGCCAGCAGCCAAGATGGGACAGGGGCGAGCACAGATACGCAGTATTTT. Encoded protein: CASSQDGTGASTDTQYF.

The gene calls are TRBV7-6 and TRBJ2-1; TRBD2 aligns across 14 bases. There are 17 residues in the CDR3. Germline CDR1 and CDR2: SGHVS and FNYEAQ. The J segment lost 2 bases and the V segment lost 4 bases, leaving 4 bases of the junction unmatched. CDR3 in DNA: TGTGCCAGCAGCTCGCGGACTAGCGGGGGGACCTACAATGAGCAGTTCTTC. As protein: CASSSRTSGGTYNEQFF.

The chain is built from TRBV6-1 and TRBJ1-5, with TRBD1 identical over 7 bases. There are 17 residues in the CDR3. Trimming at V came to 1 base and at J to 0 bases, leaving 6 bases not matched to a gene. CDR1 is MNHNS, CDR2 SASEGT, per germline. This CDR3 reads CASSEGQGGTSNQPQHF. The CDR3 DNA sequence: TGTGCCAGCAGTGAAGGACAGGGAGGTACTAGCAATCAGCCCCAGCATTTT.

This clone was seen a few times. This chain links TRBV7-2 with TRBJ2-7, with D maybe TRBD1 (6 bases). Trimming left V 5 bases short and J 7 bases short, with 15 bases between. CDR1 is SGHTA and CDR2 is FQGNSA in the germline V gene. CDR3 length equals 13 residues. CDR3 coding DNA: TGTGCCAGCAGCCTAAGGACAGTCGGAGAGCAGTACTTC. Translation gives CASSLRTVGEQYF.

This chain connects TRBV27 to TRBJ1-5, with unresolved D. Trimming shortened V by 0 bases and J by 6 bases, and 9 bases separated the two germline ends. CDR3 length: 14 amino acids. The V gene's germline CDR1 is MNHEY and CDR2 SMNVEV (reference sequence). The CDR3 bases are TGTGCCAGCAGTTTATCAAGCGTGGGTCAGCCCCAGCATTTT. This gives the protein CASSLSSVGQPQHF.

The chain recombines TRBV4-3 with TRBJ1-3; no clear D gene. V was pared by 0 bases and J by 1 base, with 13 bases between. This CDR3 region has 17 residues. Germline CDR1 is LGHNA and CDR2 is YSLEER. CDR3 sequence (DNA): TGCGCCAGCAGCCAAGATCCAACAGTCTGGTCTGGAAACACCATATATTTT. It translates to CASSQDPTVWSGNTIYF.

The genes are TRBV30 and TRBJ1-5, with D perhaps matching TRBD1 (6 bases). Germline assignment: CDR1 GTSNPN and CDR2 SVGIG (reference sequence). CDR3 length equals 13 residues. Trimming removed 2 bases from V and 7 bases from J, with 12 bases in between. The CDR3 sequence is CAWSPQGRQPQHF. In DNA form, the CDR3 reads TGTGCCTGGAGTCCACAGGGAAGACAGCCCCAGCATTTT. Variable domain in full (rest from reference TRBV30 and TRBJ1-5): SQTIHQWPATLVQPVGSPLSLECTVEGTSNPNLYWYRQAAGRGLQLLFYSVGIGQISSEVPQNLSASRPQDRQFILSSKKLLLSDSGFYLCAWSPQGRQPQHFGDGTRLSIL.

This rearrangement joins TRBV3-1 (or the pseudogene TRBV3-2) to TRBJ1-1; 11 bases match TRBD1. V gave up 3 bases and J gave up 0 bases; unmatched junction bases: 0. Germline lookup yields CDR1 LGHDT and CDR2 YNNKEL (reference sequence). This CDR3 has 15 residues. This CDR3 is CASSQGQGVNTEAFF. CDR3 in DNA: TGTGCCAGCAGCCAGGGACAGGGGGTGAACACTGAAGCTTTCTTT.

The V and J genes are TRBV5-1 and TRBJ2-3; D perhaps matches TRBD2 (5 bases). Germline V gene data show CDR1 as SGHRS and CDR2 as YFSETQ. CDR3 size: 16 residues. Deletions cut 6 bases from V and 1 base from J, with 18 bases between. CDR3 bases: TGCGCCAGCACGTCAACACCCCTAGCTGGCACAGATACGCAGTATTTT. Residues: CASTSTPLAGTDTQYF.

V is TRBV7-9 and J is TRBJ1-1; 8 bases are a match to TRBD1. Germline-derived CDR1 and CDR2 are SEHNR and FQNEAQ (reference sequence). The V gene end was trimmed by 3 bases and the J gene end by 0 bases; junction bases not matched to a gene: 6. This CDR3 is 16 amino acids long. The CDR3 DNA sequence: TGTGCCAGCAGCTTGACAGGGGCCCTCCTGAACACTGAAGCTTTCTTT. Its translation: CASSLTGALLNTEAFF.

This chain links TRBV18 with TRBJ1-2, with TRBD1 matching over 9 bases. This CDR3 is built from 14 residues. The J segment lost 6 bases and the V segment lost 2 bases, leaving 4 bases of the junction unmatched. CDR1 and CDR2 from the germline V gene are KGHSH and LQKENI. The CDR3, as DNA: TGTGCCAGCTCACCAGGACAGGGGCCCCATGGCTACACCTTC. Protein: CASSPGQGPHGYTF.

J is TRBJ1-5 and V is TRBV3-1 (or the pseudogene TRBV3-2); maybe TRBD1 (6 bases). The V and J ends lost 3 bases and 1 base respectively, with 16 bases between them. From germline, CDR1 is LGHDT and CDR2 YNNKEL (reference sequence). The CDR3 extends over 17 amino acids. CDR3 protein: CASSHRRGGRSNQPQHF. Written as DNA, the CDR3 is TGTGCCAGCAGCCACCGGCGGGGGGGCAGGAGCAATCAGCCCCAGCATTTT.